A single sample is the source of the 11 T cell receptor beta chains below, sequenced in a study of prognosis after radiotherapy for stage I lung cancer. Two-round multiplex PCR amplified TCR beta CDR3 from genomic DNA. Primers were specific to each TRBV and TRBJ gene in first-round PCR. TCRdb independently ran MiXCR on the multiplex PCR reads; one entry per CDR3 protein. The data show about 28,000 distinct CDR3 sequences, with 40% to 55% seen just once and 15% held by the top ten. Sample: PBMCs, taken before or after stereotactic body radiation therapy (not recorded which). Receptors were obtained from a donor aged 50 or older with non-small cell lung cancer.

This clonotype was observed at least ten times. The CDR3 nucleotides read TGTGCCAGCAGTTTAAGAGATGGGTCAGATACGCAGTATTTT. It yields the protein CASSLRDGSDTQYF. The V gene is TRBV28, the J gene TRBJ2-3; D is unresolved. The CDR3 contains 14 residues. Trimming took off 2 bases at V and 4 bases at J, with 10 bases between the two ends. The germline V gene has CDR1 MDHEN and CDR2 SYDVKM.

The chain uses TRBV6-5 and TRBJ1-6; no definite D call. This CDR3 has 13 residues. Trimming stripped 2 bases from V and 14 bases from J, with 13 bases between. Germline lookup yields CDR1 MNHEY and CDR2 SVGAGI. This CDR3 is CASSYGLRSALHF. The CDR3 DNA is TGTGCCAGCAGTTACGGGCTCAGGAGCGCCCTCCACTTT.

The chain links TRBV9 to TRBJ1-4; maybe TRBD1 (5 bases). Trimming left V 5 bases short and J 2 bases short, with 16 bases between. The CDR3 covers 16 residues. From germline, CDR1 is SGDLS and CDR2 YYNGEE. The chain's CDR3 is CASSQLAGVTNEKLFF. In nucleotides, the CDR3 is TGTGCCAGCAGTCAACTGGCGGGGGTGACTAATGAAAAACTGTTTTTT.

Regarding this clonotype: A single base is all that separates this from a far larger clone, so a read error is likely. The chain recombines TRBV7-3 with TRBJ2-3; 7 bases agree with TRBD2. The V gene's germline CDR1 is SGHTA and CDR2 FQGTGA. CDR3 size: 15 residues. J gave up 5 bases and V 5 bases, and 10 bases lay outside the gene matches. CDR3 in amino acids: CASSPRRRGKDTQYF. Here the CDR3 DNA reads TGTGCCAGCAGCCCCCGGCGGCGGGGGAAAGATACGCAGTATTTT.

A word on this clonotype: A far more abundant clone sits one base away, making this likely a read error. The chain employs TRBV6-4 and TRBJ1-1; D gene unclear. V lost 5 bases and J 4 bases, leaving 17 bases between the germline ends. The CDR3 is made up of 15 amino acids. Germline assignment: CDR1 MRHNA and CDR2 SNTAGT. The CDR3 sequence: CASSYRLTQSTEAFF. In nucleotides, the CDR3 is TGTGCCAGCAGTTATCGACTCACGCAGAGCACTGAAGCTTTCTTT.

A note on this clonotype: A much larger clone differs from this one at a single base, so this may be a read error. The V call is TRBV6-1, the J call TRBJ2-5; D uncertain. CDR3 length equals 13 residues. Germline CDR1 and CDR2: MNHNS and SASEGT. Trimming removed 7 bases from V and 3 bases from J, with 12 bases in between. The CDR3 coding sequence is TGTGCCAGCATCCCTCTTGGGGAAGAGACCCAGTACTTC. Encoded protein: CASIPLGEETQYF.

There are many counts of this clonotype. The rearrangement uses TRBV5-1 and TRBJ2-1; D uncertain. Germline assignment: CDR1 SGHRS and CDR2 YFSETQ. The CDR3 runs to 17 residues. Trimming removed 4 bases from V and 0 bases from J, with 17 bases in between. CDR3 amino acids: CASSPWLTKSSYNEQFF. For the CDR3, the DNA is TGCGCCAGCAGCCCCTGGCTTACAAAAAGCTCCTACAATGAGCAGTTCTTC.

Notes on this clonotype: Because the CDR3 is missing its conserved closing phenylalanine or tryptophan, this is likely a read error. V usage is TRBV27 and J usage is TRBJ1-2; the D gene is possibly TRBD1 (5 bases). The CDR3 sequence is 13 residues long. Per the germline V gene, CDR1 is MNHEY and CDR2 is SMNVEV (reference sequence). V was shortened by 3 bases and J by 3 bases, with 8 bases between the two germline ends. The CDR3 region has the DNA TGTGCCAGCAGTTTTCAGGGCTACTATGGCTACACCCTC. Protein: CASSFQGYYGYTL.

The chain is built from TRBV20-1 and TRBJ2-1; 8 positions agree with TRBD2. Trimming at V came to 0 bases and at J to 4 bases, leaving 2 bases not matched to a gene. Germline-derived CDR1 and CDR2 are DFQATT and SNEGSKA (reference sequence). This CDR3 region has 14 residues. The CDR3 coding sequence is TGCAGTGCTAGAGAACTAGCGGAGTACAATGAGCAGTTCTTC. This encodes CSARELAEYNEQFF.

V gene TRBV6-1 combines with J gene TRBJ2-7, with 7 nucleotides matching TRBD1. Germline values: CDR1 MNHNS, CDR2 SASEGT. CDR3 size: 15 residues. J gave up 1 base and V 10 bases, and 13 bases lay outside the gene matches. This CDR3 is CATTRTGPFSYEQYF. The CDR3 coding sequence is TGTGCCACCACCCGGACAGGCCCTTTTTCCTACGAGCAGTACTTC.

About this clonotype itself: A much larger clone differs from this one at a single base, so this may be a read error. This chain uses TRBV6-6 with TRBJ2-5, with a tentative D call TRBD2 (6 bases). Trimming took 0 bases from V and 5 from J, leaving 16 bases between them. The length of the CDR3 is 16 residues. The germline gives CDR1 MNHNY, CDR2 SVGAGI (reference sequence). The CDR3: CASSYSRLLAWETQYF. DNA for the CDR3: TGTGCCAGCAGTTACTCGAGACTACTAGCTTGGGAGACCCAGTACTTC.